The next 29 T cell receptor beta chains were all read from a single sample in a study of T cell repertoires in cytomegalovirus infection. One entry per CDR3 protein, called by TCRdb with MiXCR from the reads. The sample lists approximately 89,000 distinct CDR3 sequences, about 29% occurring once. Their target antigens are unknown. This material consisted of CD8+ T cells from cultured PBMCs, taken from culture after CMV antigen stimulation. These receptors all stem from a human donor in good health (CMV status not recorded). Some clones in this sample may be carry-over from other donors' samples.

There are many counts of this clonotype. The chain couples TRBV7-8 to TRBJ2-5, with 8 bases lining up with TRBD1. CDR1 SGHVS and CDR2 FQNEAQ come from the germline V gene. V dropped 4 bases and J dropped 2; count of bases not matched to a gene: 6. The CDR3 totals 15 residues. CDR3: CASSSGQGSQETQYF. In nucleotides, the CDR3 is TGTGCCAGCAGCTCAGGACAGGGTAGTCAAGAGACCCAGTACTTC.

This clonotype has more than one count but fewer than ten. V and J are TRBV20-1 and TRBJ2-1; 7 bases are a match to TRBD2. J lost 0 bases, V lost 6 bases, and 8 bases had no gene match. CDR1 and CDR2 from the germline V gene are DFQATT and SNEGSKA (reference sequence). This CDR3 is built from 15 residues. CDR3 in amino acids: CSALSGVSSYNEQFF. DNA for the CDR3: TGCAGTGCGCTGAGCGGGGTGAGCTCCTACAATGAGCAGTTCTTC.

The chain employs TRBV27 and TRBJ1-2; the match to TRBD1 covers 9 bases. With V trimmed by 3 bases and J by 6 bases, 14 bases remained unmatched. CDR3 length: 17 residues. Looked up from germline, CDR1 is MNHEY and CDR2 is SMNVEV (reference sequence). DNA for the CDR3: TGTGCCAGCAGTTTCCAACAGGGGGCGAGCGGTCCTGATGGCTACACCTTC. Protein product: CASSFQQGASGPDGYTF.

In its sample, this clonotype was seen many times. The J gene is TRBJ1-2, the V gene TRBV2; weak D call: TRBD1 (5 bases). V lost 11 bases and J lost 8, with 21 bases in between. CDR1 and CDR2 from the germline V gene are SNHLY and FYNNEI. The CDR3 is 13 amino acids. CDR3 sequence reads: CADLEGATEGYTF. CDR3 bases: TGTGCCGACCTTGAAGGGGCAACAGAGGGCTACACCTTC.

J is TRBJ1-1 and V is TRBV5-1; TRBD1 agrees at 9 bases. CDR1 and CDR2 from the germline V gene are SGHRS and YFSETQ. V trimming: 4 bases; J trimming: 0 bases; junction bases outside the gene matches: 7. The CDR3 loop spans 16 amino acids. CDR3 sequence: CASSITGGGMNTEAFF. In nucleotides, the CDR3 is TGCGCCAGCAGCATCACAGGGGGCGGCATGAACACTGAAGCTTTCTTT.

J is TRBJ1-4 and V is TRBV9; TRBD1 aligns across 7 bases. Trimming removed 0 bases from V and 5 bases from J; junction bases left unmatched: 1. This CDR3 spans 14 amino acids. Germline CDR1 reads SGDLS; CDR2 reads YYNGEE. The CDR3 here is CASSVGQGNEKLFF. The CDR3, as DNA: TGTGCCAGCAGCGTAGGACAGGGAAATGAAAAACTGTTTTTT.

This clonotype was counted many times. The chain links TRBV6-1 to TRBJ2-7; D not resolved. The CDR3 spans 12 residues. V dropped 2 bases and J dropped 6 bases, with 8 bases sitting between them. Germline assignment: CDR1 MNHNS and CDR2 SASEGT. Here the CDR3 reads CASSEQVAEQYF. The CDR3 DNA sequence: TGTGCCAGCAGTGAACAGGTTGCCGAGCAGTACTTC.

The chain links TRBV24-1 to TRBJ1-5; D not certain. CDR1 and CDR2 (germline): KGHDR, SFDVKD. This CDR3 is 14 amino acids long. Deletions cut 7 bases from V and 0 bases from J, with 9 bases between. CDR3 DNA sequence: TGTGCCACCAGGAGCGGATATAGCAATCAGCCCCAGCATTTT. This codes for CATRSGYSNQPQHF.

In its sample, this clonotype was seen a few times. The V gene is TRBV7-9, the J gene TRBJ2-7, with TRBD1 identical over 7 bases. The CDR3 contains 13 residues. V shed 5 bases, J shed 3 bases, and the junction held 4 bases outside the gene matches. CDR1 and CDR2 from the germline V gene are SEHNR and FQNEAQ (reference sequence). This CDR3 is CASSPWTGYEQYF. The CDR3 region has the DNA TGTGCCAGCAGCCCCTGGACAGGCTACGAGCAGTACTTC.

This clonotype was found a few times. The chain recombines TRBV28 with TRBJ1-5; D is possibly TRBD1 (5 bases). The V gene's germline CDR1 is MDHEN and CDR2 SYDVKM. Trimming removed 2 bases from V and 3 bases from J, with 11 bases in between. CDR3 length equals 15 residues. This chain's CDR3 is CASSLMGTPNQPQHF. For the CDR3, the DNA is TGTGCCAGCAGTTTAATGGGGACCCCCAATCAGCCCCAGCATTTT. The whole variable domain, filled in from reference TRBV28 and TRBJ1-5, reads DVKVTQSSRYLVKRTGEKVFLECVQDMDHENMFWYRQDPGLGLRLIYFSYDVKMKEKGDIPEGYSVSREKKERFSLILESASTNQTSMYLCASSLMGTPNQPQHFGDGTRLSIL.

This clonotype was recorded at least ten times. The chain recombines TRBV7-8 with TRBJ2-7; 8 bases agree with TRBD2. The junction had 8 bases not matched to a gene; V was cut back by 5 bases and J by 2 bases. From germline, CDR1 is SGHVS and CDR2 FQNEAQ. The CDR3 is made up of 15 amino acids. The CDR3 DNA sequence: TGTGCCAGCAGCCCCGCCTCCGGGGGGGCCTACGAGCAGTACTTC. This translates into CASSPASGGAYEQYF.

This chain joins TRBV6-8 and TRBJ1-3; D is uncertain. CDR3 length: 15 residues. V dropped 7 bases and J dropped 4 bases, with 17 bases sitting between them. The germline CDR1 and CDR2 sequences are MNHGY and SAAAGT. The CDR3 sequence: CASMRSAPGGNTIYF. As DNA, the CDR3 is TGTGCCAGCATGAGATCAGCTCCGGGAGGAAACACCATATATTTT.

The chain joins TRBV15 to TRBJ2-3; the D gene is possibly TRBD2 (5 bases). Germline-derived CDR1 and CDR2 are LNHNV and YYDKDF (reference sequence). The CDR3 covers 16 residues. V lost 1 base and J 3 bases, leaving 14 bases between the germline ends. The CDR3 loop is CATSRGAGHLTDTQYF. The CDR3 DNA sequence: TGTGCCACCAGCAGAGGCGCGGGCCACTTAACAGATACGCAGTATTTT.

V is TRBV10-3 and J is TRBJ2-7, with D unclear. V lost 4 bases, J lost 5 bases, and 9 bases lay in between. CDR3 length: 12 residues. Germline CDR1 is ENHRY and CDR2 is SYGVKD. CDR3 bases: TGTGCCATCAGTGGGCCCGGAGACGAGCAGTACTTC. Translating it yields CAISGPGDEQYF.

The rearrangement uses TRBV24-1 and TRBJ2-3; D might be TRBD2 (5 bases). The V gene lost 3 bases and the J gene lost 4 bases, with 16 bases spanning the gap. CDR3 length: 16 amino acids. In germline, CDR1 is KGHDR, CDR2 SFDVKD. CDR3 residues: CATSDPDSPPPDTQYF. The DNA for the CDR3 is TGTGCCACCAGTGATCCGGACTCACCTCCCCCAGATACGCAGTATTTT.

In this sample, this clonotype turned up once. V is TRBV29-1 and J is TRBJ2-1; D is uncertain. Germline assignment: CDR1 SQVTM and CDR2 ANQGSEA. The CDR3 runs to 11 residues. V was trimmed by 6 bases and J by 3 bases, leaving 6 bases between them. CDR3 residues: CSVTNYNEQFF. CDR3 nucleotide sequence: TGCAGCGTGACCAACTACAATGAGCAGTTCTTC.

The table lists this clonotype with many counts. The chain has TRBV27 and TRBJ1-5; D is unclear. This CDR3 has 14 residues. V lost 3 bases and J lost 0, with 6 bases in between. Germline lookup yields CDR1 MNHEY and CDR2 SMNVEV (reference sequence). The CDR3 DNA is TGTGCCAGCAGTTTGAGTTATAGCAATCAGCCCCAGCATTTT. This sequence encodes CASSLSYSNQPQHF.

This clonotype has just a few counts. The rearrangement uses TRBV6-1 and TRBJ1-2, with D unresolved. Germline V gene lookup returns CDR1 MNHNS and CDR2 SASEGT. The CDR3 contains 14 residues. V lost 3 bases and J lost 4, with 12 bases in between. Here the CDR3 reads CASSDGRRFYGYTF. The CDR3 nucleotides read TGTGCCAGCAGTGACGGACGGCGCTTCTATGGCTACACCTTC.

The J gene is TRBJ2-1, the V gene TRBV19; 7 nucleotides align to TRBD1. V trimming: 10 bases; J trimming: 0 bases; junction bases outside the gene matches: 6. In germline, CDR1 is LNHDA, CDR2 SQIVND (reference sequence). The CDR3 covers 14 residues. The CDR3 region is CATMGQISYNEQFF. Here the CDR3 DNA reads TGTGCCACCATGGGACAGATCTCCTACAATGAGCAGTTCTTC.

The V call is TRBV12-3 or TRBV12-4, the J call TRBJ1-2; no clear D gene. Trimming removed 3 bases at V and 4 bases at J, with 9 bases between. The CDR3 extends over 13 amino acids. The CDR3, as DNA: TGTGCCAGCAGTTTCGCAGATCTCTATGGCTACACCTTC. Its translation is CASSFADLYGYTF.

The sample holds a few counts of this clonotype. The rearrangement links TRBV7-9 to TRBJ2-3; D not certain. Germline lookup yields CDR1 SEHNR and CDR2 FQNEAQ (reference sequence). The CDR3 loop spans 15 amino acids. The germline V and J ends were trimmed by 1 base and 6 bases, with 14 bases remaining between them. The CDR3 DNA sequence: TGTGCCAGCAGCTTAGTCACCCCGATACCGGATACGCAGTATTTT. Amino acid sequence: CASSLVTPIPDTQYF.

The rearrangement joins TRBV5-4 to TRBJ2-3; 8 bases are a match to TRBD2. The germline CDR1 and CDR2 sequences are SGHNT and YYREEE (reference sequence). V shed 2 bases and J 4 bases; nucleotides not matched to a gene: 3. The CDR3 extends over 14 amino acids. CDR3 sequence (DNA): TGTGCCAGCAGCTTTAGCGGGGCCTCAGATACGCAGTATTTT. Its translation is CASSFSGASDTQYF.

This clonotype appeared a few times. The V gene is TRBV10-3, the J gene TRBJ1-1, with 8 bases matching TRBD1. CDR1 ENHRY and CDR2 SYGVKD come from the germline V gene. The CDR3 is 14 residues long. V lost 6 bases to trimming and J lost 1 base; unmatched junction nucleotides: 4. CDR3 nucleotides: TGTGCCATCAGCCCGACAGGGGAGAACACTGAAGCTTTCTTT. Encoded protein: CAISPTGENTEAFF.

This chain joins TRBV27 and TRBJ1-2; 8 bases are a match to TRBD1. CDR1 is MNHEY, CDR2 SMNVEV, per germline (reference sequence). The CDR3 extends over 12 amino acids. V shed 6 bases and J 8 bases; nucleotides not matched to a gene: 5. The CDR3: CASRTGAGGYTF. CDR3 DNA: TGTGCCAGCAGGACAGGGGCCGGAGGCTACACCTTC.

This clonotype was picked up many times. This chain links TRBV2 with TRBJ2-3; TRBD2 aligns across 10 bases. J lost 2 bases, V lost 6 bases, and 2 bases had no gene match. Germline values: CDR1 SNHLY, CDR2 FYNNEI. This CDR3 comprises 14 residues. The CDR3 spells CASSGTSATDTQYF. CDR3 bases: TGTGCCAGCAGCGGGACTAGCGCCACAGATACGCAGTATTTT. The variable domain in full, with the rest retrieved from reference TRBV2 and TRBJ2-3, is EPEVTQTPSHQVTQMGQEVILRCVPISNHLYFYWYRQILGQKVEFLVSFYNNEISEKSEIFDDQFSVERPDGSNFTLKIRSTKLEDSAMYFCASSGTSATDTQYFGPGTRLTVL.

Many counts were recorded for this clonotype. This chain joins TRBV7-7 and TRBJ2-5; 9 positions agree with TRBD2. The V gene's germline CDR1 is SSHAT and CDR2 FNYEAQ (reference sequence). J lost 2 bases, V lost 1 base, and 5 bases had no gene match. This CDR3 is built from 16 residues. CDR3: CASSLEAAGGQETQYF. The CDR3 DNA sequence: TGTGCCAGCAGCTTAGAGGCGGCGGGGGGGCAAGAGACCCAGTACTTC.

Only a few counts were recorded for this clonotype. The chain couples TRBV12-5 to TRBJ1-5; 8 bases fit TRBD1. V lost 6 bases, J lost 3 bases, and 4 bases stayed unmatched. The germline CDR1 and CDR2 sequences are LGHNT and FRNRAP. This CDR3 has 14 amino acids. The CDR3 loop is CASGPGQANQPQHF. The CDR3 coding sequence is TGTGCTAGTGGCCCGGGACAGGCCAATCAGCCCCAGCATTTT.

This clonotype was observed a few times. This chain links TRBV2 with TRBJ1-1, with D hard to call. The length of the CDR3 is 13 residues. CDR1 is SNHLY and CDR2 is FYNNEI in the germline V gene. V gave up 2 bases and J gave up 10 bases, with 14 bases separating them. The CDR3 sequence is CASSESVSLGAFF. The CDR3 DNA is TGTGCCAGCAGTGAATCGGTATCCCTGGGAGCTTTCTTT.

The chain employs TRBV7-8 and TRBJ1-4; 8 nucleotides align to TRBD1. Per the germline V gene, CDR1 is SGHVS and CDR2 is FQNEAQ. The CDR3 sequence is 15 residues long. The V gene end was trimmed by 5 bases and the J gene end by 8 bases; junction bases not matched to a gene: 10. The CDR3 DNA is TGTGCCAGCAGCCGAAGGACAGGGATGATGGAAAAACTGTTTTTT. Protein sequence: CASSRRTGMMEKLFF.